Presented here are 21 T cell receptor beta chains from one specimen sequenced in a study of T-cell memory formation after mild COVID-19. TCRdb re-called the 5' RACE reads with MiXCR, one entry per CDR3 protein. Here the sample spans about 90,000 distinct CDR3 sequences, 13% being singletons. Sequencing used PBMCs or a T cell subset sorted from them (not recorded which). All receptors derive from an adult woman who had mild COVID-19 (a few samples of this study predate the infection). Cell type and time point are not known.

V and J are TRBV11-2 and TRBJ1-2; D remains unclear. CDR3 length: 13 amino acids. Between the trimmed V and J ends, which lost 5 bases and 2 bases, there was a span of 9 bases. Germline-derived CDR1 and CDR2 are SGHAT and FQNNGV. CDR3 sequence: CASSPTENYGYTF. The CDR3 DNA sequence: TGTGCCAGCAGCCCCACTGAGAACTATGGCTACACCTTC.

The rearrangement joins TRBV4-2 to TRBJ2-3, with D perhaps matching TRBD2 (5 bases). Germline assignment: CDR1 LGHNA and CDR2 YNFKEQ. Trimming pared 4 bases from V and 2 bases from J, leaving 13 bases between. The CDR3 has 15 amino acids. Here the CDR3 reads CASSLRDPNTDTQYF. The CDR3 DNA is TGTGCCAGCAGCCTCCGGGATCCGAACACAGATACGCAGTATTTT.

The V and J genes are TRBV11-2 and TRBJ2-7, with TRBD1 matching over 11 bases. CDR1 and CDR2 (germline): SGHAT, FQNNGV. The CDR3 spans 15 residues. The V and J ends lost 2 bases and 3 bases, in that order; junction bases with no gene match: 3. CDR3 residues: CASSLTGTGGYEQYF. The CDR3 region has the DNA TGTGCCAGCAGCTTAACCGGGACAGGGGGCTACGAGCAGTACTTC.

The chain has TRBV2 and TRBJ2-1; 9 positions agree with TRBD1. This CDR3 contains 12 residues. Germline trimming cut 8 bases from V and 5 bases from J; bases unmatched to any gene: 1. Germline CDR1 reads SNHLY; CDR2 reads FYNNEI. CDR3 protein: CASRDRDNEQFF. The CDR3 coding sequence is TGTGCCAGCCGGGACAGGGACAATGAGCAGTTCTTC.

V is TRBV13 and J is TRBJ2-7; D gene ambiguous. With 6 bases removed from V and 3 bases from J, the gap between germline ends came to 15 bases. This CDR3 spans 14 amino acids. Germline V lookup: CDR1 PRHDT, CDR2 FYEKMQ (reference sequence). DNA of the CDR3: TGTGCCAGCAGGACCCAGGTGGGGTACTACGAGCAGTACTTC. It encodes CASRTQVGYYEQYF.

V gene TRBV7-2 combines with J gene TRBJ1-2; 8 bases align to TRBD1. Trimming cost V 5 bases and J 5 bases; bases outside gene matches: 10. Germline V gene data show CDR1 as SGHTA and CDR2 as FQGNSA. The CDR3 length is 15 residues. The CDR3 protein is CASSHRTGWDYGYTF. CDR3 in DNA: TGTGCCAGCAGCCACCGGACAGGGTGGGATTATGGCTACACCTTC.

This rearrangement joins TRBV4-2 to TRBJ2-1; D gene ambiguous. The CDR3 runs 16 residues. Germline loops: CDR1 LGHNA, CDR2 YNFKEQ. V shed 0 bases and J shed 4 bases, with 13 bases lying between them. The CDR3 sequence is CASSQDNFGSYNEQFF. The CDR3 DNA is TGTGCCAGCAGCCAAGATAATTTCGGTTCTTACAATGAGCAGTTCTTC.

The rearrangement joins TRBV7-2 to TRBJ1-6, with D maybe TRBD1 (5 bases). The CDR3 has 17 residues. Germline CDR1 and CDR2: SGHTA and FQGNSA. V lost 5 bases to trimming and J lost 8 bases, with 22 bases between them. The CDR3 is CASSLDLSRGWDSPLHF. The CDR3 nucleotides read TGTGCCAGCAGCCTAGACCTATCGCGGGGCTGGGATTCACCCCTCCACTTT.

This clonotype was recorded at least ten times. V gene TRBV3-1 combines with J gene TRBJ2-2, with D unclear. V was pared by 0 bases and J by 6 bases, with 11 bases between. Germline V gives CDR1 LGHDT, CDR2 YNNKEL (reference sequence). The CDR3 length is 15 residues. The DNA of the CDR3 is TGTGCCAGCAGCCAAGATCGAGGATACCCCGGGGAGCTGTTTTTT. This encodes CASSQDRGYPGELFF.

This chain connects TRBV7-9 to TRBJ2-7; D is ambiguous. Germline lookup yields CDR1 SEHNR and CDR2 FQNEAQ (reference sequence). Trimming shortened V by 2 bases and J by 4 bases, and 12 bases separated the two germline ends. This CDR3 region has 14 residues. The CDR3 DNA reads TGTGCCAGCAGCTTAACTGGGTTCCCGTACGAGCAGTACTTC. Translated: CASSLTGFPYEQYF.

This clonotype was recorded a few times. This chain connects TRBV12-3 or TRBV12-4 to TRBJ2-2; a possible D gene is TRBD2 (6 bases). The CDR3 runs to 14 residues. V lost 3 bases and J lost 6, with 11 bases in between. The CDR3 coding sequence is TGTGCCAGCAGTTTTTTGGGGGAGGCCGGGGAGCTGTTTTTT. It yields the protein CASSFLGEAGELFF.

This clonotype was seen more than once but under ten times. The chain uses TRBV5-1 and TRBJ1-1; D ambiguous. Germline V gene sequence: CDR1 SGHRS, CDR2 YFSETQ. The V and J ends lost 0 bases and 8 bases respectively, with 17 bases between them. The CDR3 contains 15 residues. The chain's CDR3 is CASSLDPGLPWEAFF. The DNA for the CDR3 is TGCGCCAGCAGCTTGGACCCGGGCCTACCGTGGGAAGCTTTCTTT.

This clonotype was picked up a small number of times. V and J are TRBV27 and TRBJ1-2, with D maybe TRBD1 (5 bases). V lost 4 bases, J lost 4 bases, and 10 bases lay in between. The CDR3 covers 13 residues. Germline CDR1 is MNHEY and CDR2 is SMNVEV (reference sequence). In DNA form, the CDR3 reads TGTGCCAGCAGTTCGGGACCCAGCTATGGCTACACCTTC. As protein: CASSSGPSYGYTF.

There are a few counts of this clonotype. This chain uses TRBV7-2 with TRBJ2-3, with 12 positions matching TRBD2. The V segment lost 5 bases and the J segment 5 bases; nucleotides outside the gene matches: 5. Germline CDR1 reads SGHTA; CDR2 reads FQGNSA. The CDR3 is made up of 15 amino acids. In DNA, the CDR3 is TGTGCCAGCAGCCCTAGCGGGGGGGCAGGAGATACGCAGTATTTT. Translating gives CASSPSGGAGDTQYF.

The chain carries TRBV5-1 and TRBJ2-1; 15 bases map to TRBD2. Trimming took 3 bases from V and 10 from J; bases not matched to a gene: 5. Germline V gene sequence: CDR1 SGHRS, CDR2 YFSETQ. This CDR3 region has 15 residues. The CDR3: CASSWGLAGGEEQFF. In nucleotides, the CDR3 is TGCGCCAGCAGCTGGGGACTAGCGGGAGGCGAGGAGCAGTTCTTC.

The J gene is TRBJ2-7, the V gene TRBV4-3, with 7 positions matching TRBD1. Germline-derived CDR1 and CDR2 are LGHNA and YSLEER. V lost 0 bases, J lost 4 bases, and 12 bases stayed unmatched. The CDR3 contains 17 residues. The CDR3 DNA sequence: TGCGCCAGCAGCCAAGATAGCTCGACAGGGTTTCGATACGAGCAGTACTTC. As protein: CASSQDSSTGFRYEQYF.

This clonotype was counted only a few times. CDR3 in DNA: TGTGCCAGCAGCTTAGGCGGCCTCCCCGATGAAGGCGAGCAGTACTTC. Amino acid sequence: CASSLGGLPDEGEQYF. V is TRBV7-9 and J is TRBJ2-7; D remains unclear. The V end was cut by 1 base, the J end by 6 bases, with 19 bases between. Germline V gene lookup returns CDR1 SEHNR and CDR2 FQNEAQ (reference sequence). This CDR3 region has 16 residues.

The V call is TRBV2, the J call TRBJ2-3; weak D call: TRBD1 (6 bases). CDR1 is SNHLY, CDR2 FYNNEI, per germline. Between the trimmed V and J ends, which lost 5 bases and 2 bases, there was a span of 14 bases. The CDR3 has 15 residues. As DNA, the CDR3 is TGTGCCAGCAGTAGCGGACAGATAAACACAGATACGCAGTATTTT. Translated, it gives CASSSGQINTDTQYF.

This clonotype appeared a few times. The chain joins TRBV9 to TRBJ2-3; D not certain. Germline CDR1 is SGDLS and CDR2 is YYNGEE. The CDR3 contains 16 residues. V lost 4 bases and J lost 2, with 17 bases in between. CDR3 coding DNA: TGTGCCAGCAGCTCCCTGGCGGCGGTCGCCACAGATACGCAGTATTTT. Amino acids: CASSSLAAVATDTQYF.

This clonotype was observed a few times. The chain is built from TRBV13 and TRBJ2-7; D tentatively reads TRBD1 or TRBD2 (5 bases each). Looked up from germline, CDR1 is PRHDT and CDR2 is FYEKMQ (reference sequence). The CDR3 contains 13 residues. Trimming removed 4 bases from V and 0 bases from J, with 7 bases in between. The CDR3: CASSSGTSYEQYF. CDR3 in DNA: TGTGCCAGCAGCTCGGGGACCTCCTACGAGCAGTACTTC.

This clonotype has more than one count but fewer than ten. The genes are TRBV7-9 and TRBJ2-3; 7 bases line up with TRBD2. Germline CDR1 SEHNR, CDR2 FQNEAQ (reference sequence). The trim removed 5 bases at V and 3 bases at J, leaving 8 bases unmatched. CDR3 size: 15 residues. In DNA, the CDR3 is TGTGCCAGCAGCCCCCTTGGACTAGGTACAGATACGCAGTATTTT. Encoded protein: CASSPLGLGTDTQYF. The full variable domain, with the rest looked up from reference TRBV7-9 and TRBJ2-3, is DTGVSQNPRHKITKRGQNVTFRCDPISEHNRLYWYRQTLGQGPEFLTYFQNEAQLEKSRLLSDRFSAERPKGSFSTLEIQRTEQGDSAMYLCASSPLGLGTDTQYFGPGTRLTVL.